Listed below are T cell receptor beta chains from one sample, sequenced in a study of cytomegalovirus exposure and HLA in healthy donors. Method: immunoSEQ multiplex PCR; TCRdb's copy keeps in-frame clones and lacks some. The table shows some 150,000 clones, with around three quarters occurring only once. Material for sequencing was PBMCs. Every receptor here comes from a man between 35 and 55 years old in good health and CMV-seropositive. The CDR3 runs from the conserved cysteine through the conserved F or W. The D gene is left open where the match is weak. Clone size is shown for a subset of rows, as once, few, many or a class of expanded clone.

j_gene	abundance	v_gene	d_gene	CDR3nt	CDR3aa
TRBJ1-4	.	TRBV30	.	TGTGCCTGGAGTCTCCAGGGAGGTGAAAGACTGTTTTTT	CAWSLQGGERLFF
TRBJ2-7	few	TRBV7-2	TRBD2	TGTGCCAGCAGCTTAGTGGCTAGCGGGAGGGCCTTTGTTCACGAGCAGTACTTC	CASSLVASGRAFVHEQYF
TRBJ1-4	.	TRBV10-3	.	TGTGCCATCAGTGGAGGGGAAAAACTGTTTTTT	CAISGGEKLFF
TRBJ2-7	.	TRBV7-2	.	TGTGCCAGCAGCTTGATGGGGGCGTGGGGAAGCTCCTACGAGCAGTACTTC	CASSLMGAWGSSYEQYF
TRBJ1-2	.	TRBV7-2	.	TGTGCCAGCAGCTTACGGGGGGGCGATAGGCCCTATGGCTACACCTTC	CASSLRGGDRPYGYTF
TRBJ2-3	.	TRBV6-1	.	TGTGCCAGCAGTGAAGAAGGCTGGACCCAGGGGACAGATACGCAGTATTTT	CASSEEGWTQGTDTQYF
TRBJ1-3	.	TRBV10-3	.	TGTGCCATCTCTGCAGGGGCTTCGTTGGACACCATATATTTT	CAISAGASLDTIYF
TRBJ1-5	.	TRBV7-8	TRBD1	TGTGCCAGCAGCCTTGCAGGGGGCCTGGATCAGCCCCAGCATTTT	CASSLAGGLDQPQHF
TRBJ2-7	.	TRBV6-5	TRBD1	TGTGCCAGCAGTTACCGAAGGACAGGCACCTACGAGCAGTACTTC	CASSYRRTGTYEQYF
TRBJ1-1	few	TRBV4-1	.	TGCGCCAGCAGCCAAGAAGCTTTCACTGAAGCTTTCTTT	CASSQEAFTEAFF
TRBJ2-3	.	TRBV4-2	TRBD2	TGTGCCAGCAGCCAAGATGGTAGCGGGAGCGCAGATACGCAGTATTTT	CASSQDGSGSADTQYF
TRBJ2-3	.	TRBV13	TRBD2	TGTGCCAGCTGGCGAGCGGGGGGGCCAGAGAGCACAGATACGCAGTATTTT	CASWRAGGPESTDTQYF
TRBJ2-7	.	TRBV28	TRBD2	TGTGCCAGCAGTTTAGGGGGGGTCTCAACCTACGAGCAGTACTTC	CASSLGGVSTYEQYF
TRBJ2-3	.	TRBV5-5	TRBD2	TGTGCCAGCAGCTTCGTAGCGGGGGAGTACACAGATACGCAGTATTTT	CASSFVAGEYTDTQYF
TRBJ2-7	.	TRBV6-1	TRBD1	TGTGCCAGCAGTGCCCTATCCGGGACAGGCACCTACGAGCAGTACTTC	CASSALSGTGTYEQYF
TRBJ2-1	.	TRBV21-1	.	TGTGCCAGCAGCAAGTCTGTTTCCCCCTCTCAGTTCTTC	CASSKSVSPSQFF
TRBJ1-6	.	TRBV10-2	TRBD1	TGCGCCAGCAGTGAACCATGGGACAGAAATAATTCACCCCTCCACTTT	CASSEPWDRNNSPLHF
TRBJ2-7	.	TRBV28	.	TGTGCCAGCAGTTTGAGGGCGGACTGGAACTACGAGCAGTACTTC	CASSLRADWNYEQYF
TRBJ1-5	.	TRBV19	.	TGTGCCAGTAGTATAGATCATTTTGGTGGACTGATCAATCAGCCCCAGCATTTT	CASSIDHFGGLINQPQHF
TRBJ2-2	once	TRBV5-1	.	TGCGCCAGCAGCTTGGACGGTGCTGCTTACACCGGGGAGCTGTTTTTT	CASSLDGAAYTGELFF
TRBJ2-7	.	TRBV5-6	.	TGTGCCAGCAGCTTGCGGGGTTCCCACGAGCAGTACTTC	CASSLRGSHEQYF
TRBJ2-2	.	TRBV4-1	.	TGCGCCAGCAGCCAAGCAGGGGTCACCGGGGAGCTGTTTTTT	CASSQAGVTGELFF
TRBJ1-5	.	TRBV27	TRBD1	TGTGCCAGCAGTTCGGGACAGGGGAGCTATAGCAATCAGCCCCAGCATTTT	CASSSGQGSYSNQPQHF
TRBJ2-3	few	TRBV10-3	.	TGTGCCATCAGAGCGACTACTAGCACAGATACGCAGTATTTT	CAIRATTSTDTQYF
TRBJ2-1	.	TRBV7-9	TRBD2	TGTGCCAGCAGCTTTTCTACTAGCGGGAGGGGTTACAATGAGCAGTTCTTC	CASSFSTSGRGYNEQFF
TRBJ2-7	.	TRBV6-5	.	TGTGCCAGCAGTTACTCGGGGGCTCCATCCTACGAGCAGTACTTC	CASSYSGAPSYEQYF
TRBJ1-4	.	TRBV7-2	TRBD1	TGTGCCAGCAGCTCCCAGGGGGTGCGAGAAAAACTGTTTTTT	CASSSQGVREKLFF
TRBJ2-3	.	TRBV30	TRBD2	TGTGCCTCCCGGACTAGCGGGGGAAGCACAGATACGCAGTATTTT	CASRTSGGSTDTQYF
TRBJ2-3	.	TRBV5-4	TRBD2	TGTGCCAGCAGCTTGGGGGGACTAGCCACAGATACGCAGTATTTT	CASSLGGLATDTQYF
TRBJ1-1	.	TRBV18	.	TGTGCCAGCTCACCCCAGAGGGCGGTGGGGAACACTGAAGCTTTCTTT	CASSPQRAVGNTEAFF
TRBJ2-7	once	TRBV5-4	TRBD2	TGTGCCAGCAGCGTAGGACTAGCGGGGGCGGGTGAGCAGTACTTC	CASSVGLAGAGEQYF
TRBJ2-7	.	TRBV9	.	TGTGCCAGCAGCCTAAGATACAGGGACGAGCAGTACTTC	CASSLRYRDEQYF
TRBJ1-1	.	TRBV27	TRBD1	TGTGCCAGCAGTTCCGCGACAGGGGGCGTGAACACTGAAGCTTTCTTT	CASSSATGGVNTEAFF
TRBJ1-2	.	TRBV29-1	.	TGCAGCGCCGTCCAACCCGGGGGGGGCACTGACTATGGCTACACCTTC	CSAVQPGGGTDYGYTF
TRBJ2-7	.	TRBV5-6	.	TGTGCCAGCAGCTCCCGCCGGGTGGCAGGGACTTACGAGCAGTACTTC	CASSSRRVAGTYEQYF
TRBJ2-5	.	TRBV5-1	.	TGCGCCAGCAGCGAGTGGGGCACCCCGGCCGATGAGACCCAGTACTTC	CASSEWGTPADETQYF
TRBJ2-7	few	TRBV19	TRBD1	TGTGCCAGTAGTATTCAGGCAGGGGGTTACGAGCAGTACTTC	CASSIQAGGYEQYF
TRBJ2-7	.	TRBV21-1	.	TGTGCCAGCAGCAGACAGAACTCCTACGAGCAGTACTTC	CASSRQNSYEQYF
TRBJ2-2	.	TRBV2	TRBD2	TGTGCCAGCAGTGAAGTCAGGGAGGGCACCGGGGAGCTGTTTTTT	CASSEVREGTGELFF
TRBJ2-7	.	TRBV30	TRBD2	TGTGCCTGGATCCGACTAGCGGAAACCTACGAGCAGTACTTC	CAWIRLAETYEQYF
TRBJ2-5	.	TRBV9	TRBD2	TGTGCCAGCAGCCCGGGACTAGCGGCTTCGGAGACCCAGTACTTC	CASSPGLAASETQYF
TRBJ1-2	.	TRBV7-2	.	TGTGCCAGCAGCTCCCCTGGGGGGGGGAGTGGCTACACCTTC	CASSSPGGGSGYTF
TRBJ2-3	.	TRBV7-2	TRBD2	TGTGCCAGCTCCTTAGCGGGAGGGGGGCTAGATACGCAGTATTTT	CASSLAGGGLDTQYF
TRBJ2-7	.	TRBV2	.	TGTGCCAGCAGGGTCGACATGAGCTCCTACGAGCAGTACTTC	CASRVDMSSYEQYF
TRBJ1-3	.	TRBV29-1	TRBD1	TGCAGCGTTGGAGGATTACGATCTGGAGGGGGCGCTTCTGGAAACACCATATATTTT	CSVGGLRSGGGASGNTIYF
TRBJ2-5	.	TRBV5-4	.	TGTGCCAGCAGCATTCGGACTCAAAAAGAGACCCAGTACTTC	CASSIRTQKETQYF
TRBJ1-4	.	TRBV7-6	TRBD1	TGTGCCAGCAGCTTACTGCAGGGGGCTGGGGAAAAACTGCTTTTT	CASSLLQGAGEKLLF
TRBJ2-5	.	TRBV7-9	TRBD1	TGTGCCAGCAGCTGGGGACAGAGTAACCCCTCAAAAGAGACCCAGTACTTC	CASSWGQSNPSKETQYF
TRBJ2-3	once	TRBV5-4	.	TGTGCCAGCAGCTTTCCAGGGCGGACAGATACGCAGTATTTT	CASSFPGRTDTQYF
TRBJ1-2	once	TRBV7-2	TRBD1	TGTGCCAGCAGCTCCGACAGGGCGTTGCGCTACACCTTC	CASSSDRALRYTF
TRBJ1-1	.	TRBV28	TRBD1	TGTGCCAGCAGTCCAATTCAGACAGGGAGGAACACTGAAGCTTTCTTT	CASSPIQTGRNTEAFF
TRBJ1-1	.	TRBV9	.	TGTGCCAGCAGCGTAGCTTTAACAGGGCGGGACACTGAAGCTTTCTTT	CASSVALTGRDTEAFF
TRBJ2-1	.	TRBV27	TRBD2	TGTGCCAGCAGACTAGTAGCGGGGGCCTACAATGAGCAGTTCTTC	CASRLVAGAYNEQFF